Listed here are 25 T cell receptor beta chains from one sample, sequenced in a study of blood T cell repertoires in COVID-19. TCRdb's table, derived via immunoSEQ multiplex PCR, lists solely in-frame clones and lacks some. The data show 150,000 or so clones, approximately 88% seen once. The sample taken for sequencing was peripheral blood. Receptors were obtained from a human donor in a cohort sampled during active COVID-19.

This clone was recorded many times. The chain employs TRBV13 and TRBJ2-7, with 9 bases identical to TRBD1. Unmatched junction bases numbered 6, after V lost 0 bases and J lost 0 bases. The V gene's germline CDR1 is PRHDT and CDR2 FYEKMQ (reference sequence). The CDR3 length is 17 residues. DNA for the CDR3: TGTGCCAGCAGCTTAGGGGAGGCGGGACAGGGCTCCTACGAGCAGTACTTC. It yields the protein CASSLGEAGQGSYEQYF. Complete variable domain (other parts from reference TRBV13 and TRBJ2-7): AAGVIQSPRHLIKEKRETATLKCYPIPRHDTVYWYQQGPGQDPQFLISFYEKMQSDKGSIPDRFSAQQFSDYHSELNMSSLELGDSALYFCASSLGEAGQGSYEQYFGPGTRLTVT.

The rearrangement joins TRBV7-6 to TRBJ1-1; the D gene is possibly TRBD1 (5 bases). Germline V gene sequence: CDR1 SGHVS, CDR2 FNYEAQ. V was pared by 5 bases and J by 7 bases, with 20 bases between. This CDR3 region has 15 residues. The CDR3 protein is CASSRRDGGSDEAFF. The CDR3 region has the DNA TGTGCCAGCAGCCGTCGAGACGGGGGAAGTGATGAAGCTTTCTTT. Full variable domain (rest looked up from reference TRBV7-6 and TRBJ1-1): GAGVSQSPRYKVTKRGQDVALRCDPISGHVSLYWYRQALGQGPEFLTYFNYEAQQDKSGLPNDRFSAERPEGSISTLTIQRTEQRDSAMYRCASSRRDGGSDEAFFGQGTRLTVV.

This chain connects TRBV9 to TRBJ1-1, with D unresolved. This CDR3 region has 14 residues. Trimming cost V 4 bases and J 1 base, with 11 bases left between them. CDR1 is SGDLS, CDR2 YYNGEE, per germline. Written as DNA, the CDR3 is TGTGCCAGCAGCCCCCGGACTCAGAACACTGAAGCTTTCTTT. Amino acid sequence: CASSPRTQNTEAFF. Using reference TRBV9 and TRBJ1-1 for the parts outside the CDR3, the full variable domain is DSGVTQTPKHLITATGQRVTLRCSPRSGDLSVYWYQQSLDQGLQFLIQYYNGEERAKGNILERFSAQQFPDLHSELNLSSLELGDSALYFCASSPRTQNTEAFFGQGTRLTVV.

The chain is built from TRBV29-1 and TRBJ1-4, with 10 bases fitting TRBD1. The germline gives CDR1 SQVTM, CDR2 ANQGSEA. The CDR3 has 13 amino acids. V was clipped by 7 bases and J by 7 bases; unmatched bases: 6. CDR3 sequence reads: CSAGGQGIEKLFF. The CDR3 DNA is TGCAGCGCGGGGGGACAGGGGATTGAAAAACTGTTTTTT.

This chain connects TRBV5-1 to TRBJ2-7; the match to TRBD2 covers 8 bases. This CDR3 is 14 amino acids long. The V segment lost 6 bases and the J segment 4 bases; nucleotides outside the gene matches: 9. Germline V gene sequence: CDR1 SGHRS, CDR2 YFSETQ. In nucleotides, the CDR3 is TGCGCCAGCATGCGGACAGCGGGAGATTACGAGCAGTACTTC. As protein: CASMRTAGDYEQYF.

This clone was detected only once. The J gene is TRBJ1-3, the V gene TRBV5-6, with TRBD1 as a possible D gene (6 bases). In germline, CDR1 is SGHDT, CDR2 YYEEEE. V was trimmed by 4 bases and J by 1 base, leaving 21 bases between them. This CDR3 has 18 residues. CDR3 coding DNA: TGTGCCAGCAGCCCACCTCAGGGGAAGTGGCAATCTGGAAACACCATATATTTT. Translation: CASSPPQGKWQSGNTIYF.

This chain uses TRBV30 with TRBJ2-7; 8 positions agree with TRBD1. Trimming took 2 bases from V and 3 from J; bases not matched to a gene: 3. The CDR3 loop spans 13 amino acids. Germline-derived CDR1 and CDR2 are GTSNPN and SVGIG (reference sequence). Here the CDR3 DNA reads TGTGCCTGGAGTCCAGGGGGCATCTACGAGCAGTACTTC. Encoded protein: CAWSPGGIYEQYF. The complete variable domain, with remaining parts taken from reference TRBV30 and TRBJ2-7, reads SQTIHQWPATLVQPVGSPLSLECTVEGTSNPNLYWYRQAAGRGLQLLFYSVGIGQISSEVPQNLSASRPQDRQFILSSKKLLLSDSGFYLCAWSPGGIYEQYFGPGTRLTVT.

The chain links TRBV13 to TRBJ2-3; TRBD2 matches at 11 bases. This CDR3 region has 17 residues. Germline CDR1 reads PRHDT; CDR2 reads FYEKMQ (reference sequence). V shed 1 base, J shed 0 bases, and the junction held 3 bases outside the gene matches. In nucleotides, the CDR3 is TGTGCCAGCAGCTTAGAGGGACTAGCGGCTAGCACAGATACGCAGTATTTT. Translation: CASSLEGLAASTDTQYF.

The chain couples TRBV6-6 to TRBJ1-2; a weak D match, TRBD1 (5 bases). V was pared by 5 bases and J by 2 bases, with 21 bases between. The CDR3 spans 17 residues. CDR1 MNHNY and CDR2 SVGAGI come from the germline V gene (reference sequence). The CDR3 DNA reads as TGTGCCAGCAGTCGCCTCAAGGGGCCAGCTCCAAACTATGGCTACACCTTC. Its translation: CASSRLKGPAPNYGYTF.

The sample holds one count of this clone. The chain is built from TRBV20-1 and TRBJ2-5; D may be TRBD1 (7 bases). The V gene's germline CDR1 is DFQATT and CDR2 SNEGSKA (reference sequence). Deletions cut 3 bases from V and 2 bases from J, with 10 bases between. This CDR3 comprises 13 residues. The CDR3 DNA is TGCAGTGCTAGTTCAGGGGGGCAAGAGACCCAGTACTTC. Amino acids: CSASSGGQETQYF.

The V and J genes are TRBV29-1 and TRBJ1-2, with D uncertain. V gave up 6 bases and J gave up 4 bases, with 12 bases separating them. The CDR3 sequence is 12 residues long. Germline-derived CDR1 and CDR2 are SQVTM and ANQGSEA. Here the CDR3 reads CSVATESYGYTF. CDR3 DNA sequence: TGCAGCGTCGCCACAGAGTCCTATGGCTACACCTTC. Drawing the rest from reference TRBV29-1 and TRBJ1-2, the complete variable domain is SAVISQKPSRDICQRGTSLTIQCQVDSQVTMMFWYRQQPGQSLTLIATANQGSEATYESGFVIDKFPISRPNLTFSTLTVSNMSPEDSSIYLCSVATESYGYTFGSGTRLTVV.

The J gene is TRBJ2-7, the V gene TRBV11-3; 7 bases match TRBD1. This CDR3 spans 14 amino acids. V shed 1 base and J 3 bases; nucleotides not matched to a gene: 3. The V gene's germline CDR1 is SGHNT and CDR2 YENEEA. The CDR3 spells CASSLGPGGYEQYF. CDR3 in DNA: TGTGCCAGCAGCTTAGGGCCAGGGGGCTACGAGCAGTACTTC.

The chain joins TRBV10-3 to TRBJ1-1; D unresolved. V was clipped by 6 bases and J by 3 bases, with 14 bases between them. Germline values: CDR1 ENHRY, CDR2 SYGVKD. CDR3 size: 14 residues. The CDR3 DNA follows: TGTGCCATCAGGGCTCTCTTAGAGGACACTGAAGCTTTCTTT. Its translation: CAIRALLEDTEAFF.

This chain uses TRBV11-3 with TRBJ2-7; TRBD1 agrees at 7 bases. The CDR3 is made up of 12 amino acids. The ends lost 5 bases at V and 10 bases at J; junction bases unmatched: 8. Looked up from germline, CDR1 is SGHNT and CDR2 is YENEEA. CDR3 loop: CASSTQTGQQYF. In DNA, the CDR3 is TGTGCCAGCAGCACCCAGACAGGGCAACAGTACTTC.

This CDR3 reads CASSLPGQGFYGYTF. DNA of the CDR3: TGTGCCAGCAGTTTACCCGGACAGGGTTTCTATGGCTACACCTTC. V and J are TRBV28 and TRBJ1-2; 8 nucleotides match TRBD1. The germline V gene has CDR1 MDHEN and CDR2 SYDVKM. Trimming at V came to 2 bases and at J to 4 bases, leaving 6 bases not matched to a gene. The CDR3 loop spans 15 amino acids.

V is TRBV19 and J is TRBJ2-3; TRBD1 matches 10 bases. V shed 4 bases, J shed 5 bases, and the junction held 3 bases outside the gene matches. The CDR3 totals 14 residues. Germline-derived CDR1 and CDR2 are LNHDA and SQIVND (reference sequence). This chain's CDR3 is CASSKGQGIDTQYF. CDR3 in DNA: TGTGCCAGTAGTAAGGGACAGGGGATAGATACGCAGTATTTT. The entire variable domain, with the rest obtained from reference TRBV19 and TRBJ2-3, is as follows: DGGITQSPKYLFRKEGQNVTLSCEQNLNHDAMYWYRQDPGQGLRLIYYSQIVNDFQKGDIAEGYSVSREKKESFPLTVTSAQKNPTAFYLCASSKGQGIDTQYFGPGTRLTVL.

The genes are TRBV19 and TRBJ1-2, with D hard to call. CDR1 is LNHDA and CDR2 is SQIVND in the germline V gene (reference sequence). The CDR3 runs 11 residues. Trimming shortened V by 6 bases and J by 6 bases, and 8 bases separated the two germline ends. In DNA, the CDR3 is TGTGCCAGTAGAGGCGGGGATGGCTACACCTTC. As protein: CASRGGDGYTF.

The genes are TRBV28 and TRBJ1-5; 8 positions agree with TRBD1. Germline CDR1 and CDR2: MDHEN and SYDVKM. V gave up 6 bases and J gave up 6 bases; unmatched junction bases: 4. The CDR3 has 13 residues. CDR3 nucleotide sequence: TGTGCCAGCAGAGACAGGGGTGGTCAGCCCCAGCATTTT. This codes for CASRDRGGQPQHF.

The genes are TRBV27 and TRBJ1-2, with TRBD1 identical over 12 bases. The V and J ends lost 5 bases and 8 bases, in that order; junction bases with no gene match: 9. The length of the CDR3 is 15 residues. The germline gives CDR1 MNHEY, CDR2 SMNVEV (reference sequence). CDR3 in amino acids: CASSPPGQGARGYTF. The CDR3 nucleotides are TGTGCCAGCAGTCCGCCGGGACAGGGGGCGCGGGGCTACACCTTC.

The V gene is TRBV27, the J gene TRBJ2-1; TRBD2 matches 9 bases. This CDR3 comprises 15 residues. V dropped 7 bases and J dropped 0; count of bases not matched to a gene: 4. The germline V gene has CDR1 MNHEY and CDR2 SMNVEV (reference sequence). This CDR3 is CASKLAGSSYNEQFF. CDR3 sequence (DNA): TGTGCCAGCAAGCTAGCGGGAAGCTCCTACAATGAGCAGTTCTTC.

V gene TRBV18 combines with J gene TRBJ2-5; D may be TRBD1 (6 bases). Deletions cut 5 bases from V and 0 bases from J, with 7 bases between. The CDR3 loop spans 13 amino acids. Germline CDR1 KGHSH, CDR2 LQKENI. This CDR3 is CASSSGDQETQYF. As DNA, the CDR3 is TGTGCCAGCTCATCAGGGGACCAAGAGACCCAGTACTTC.

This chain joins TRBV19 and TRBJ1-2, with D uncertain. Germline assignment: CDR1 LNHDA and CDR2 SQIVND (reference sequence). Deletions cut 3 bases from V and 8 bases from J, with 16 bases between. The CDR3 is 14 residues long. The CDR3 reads CASSMWGEVVGYTF. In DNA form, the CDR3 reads TGTGCCAGTAGTATGTGGGGAGAGGTGGTCGGCTACACCTTC.

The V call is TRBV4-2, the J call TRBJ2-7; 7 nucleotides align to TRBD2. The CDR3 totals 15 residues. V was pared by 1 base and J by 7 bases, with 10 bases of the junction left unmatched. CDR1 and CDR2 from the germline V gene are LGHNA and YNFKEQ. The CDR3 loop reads CASSQGLARRGEQYF. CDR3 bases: TGTGCCAGCAGCCAAGGACTAGCCCGCCGGGGGGAGCAGTACTTC.

DNA for the CDR3: TGTGCCTGGAGGGACACAGGGAAAAGAGAGACCCAGTACTTC. As protein: CAWRDTGKRETQYF. The J gene is TRBJ2-5, the V gene TRBV30, with D tentatively TRBD1 (6 bases). Trimming cost V 3 bases and J 4 bases, with 15 bases left between them. Germline-derived CDR1 and CDR2 are GTSNPN and SVGIG (reference sequence). The CDR3 consists of 14 residues.

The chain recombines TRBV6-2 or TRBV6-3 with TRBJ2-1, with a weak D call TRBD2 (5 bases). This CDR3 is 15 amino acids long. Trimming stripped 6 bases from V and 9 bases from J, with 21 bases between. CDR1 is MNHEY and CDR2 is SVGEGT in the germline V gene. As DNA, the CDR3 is TGTGCCAGCAGCCCATGGCTGGCGGGTAGGACTGAGCAGTTCTTC. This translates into CASSPWLAGRTEQFF.